This is a list of T cell receptor beta chains from one sample in a study of cytomegalovirus exposure and HLA in healthy donors. TCRdb's copy holds only in-frame clones and misses some; the assay was immunoSEQ multiplex PCR. The table has approximately 100,000 clones, 70% to 80% seen once. The specimen was PBMCs. These receptors were collected from a human donor in good health. The CDR3 runs from the conserved cysteine through the conserved F or W. The D gene is left open where the match is weak. Size values are once, few and many counts, or a class for expanded clones, and some rows have none.

TGTGCCACCAGCTTTAGCCCCGGAAGAGGTGAAAAACTGTTTTTT,CATSFSPGRGEKLFF,.,.,TRBJ1-4,TRBV15
TGTGCCAGCAGCGTAGGGGAGACACAACGGGAGACCCAGTACTTC,CASSVGETQRETQYF,.,.,TRBJ2-5,TRBV9
TGCGCCAGCACCCTGGGACAAACGATGAACACTGAAGCTTTCTTT,CASTLGQTMNTEAFF,.,.,TRBJ1-1,TRBV5-1
TGTGCCTGGAGTTGGCAGGGCGGCACCCAAAACACCGGGGAGCTGTTTTTT,CAWSWQGGTQNTGELFF,.,.,TRBJ2-2,TRBV30
TGTGCCAGCAGCAACTTCCCCTCCTACGCGCAGTACTTC,CASSNFPSYAQYF,.,.,TRBJ2-7,TRBV21-1
TGTGCCAGCAGCTTAGGGTTGAGGGCTGGAAACACCATATATTTT,CASSLGLRAGNTIYF,.,.,TRBJ1-3,TRBV13
TGTGCCAGTAGCTCGACAGGGACAAGAGGAGAAAAACTGTTTTTT,CASSSTGTRGEKLFF,.,TRBD1,TRBJ1-4,TRBV19
TGTGCCAGCTCGTCGGGACAGGGTAACACCGGGGAGCTGTTTTTT,CASSSGQGNTGELFF,.,TRBD1,TRBJ2-2,TRBV18
TGTGCCAGCAGCTTGATGGGACTGGGTGGGTTAAAGGGTCACCCAGCCCAGCATTTT,CASSLMGLGGLKGHPAQHF,few,.,TRBJ1-5,TRBV5-6
TGCGCCAGCAGTCCCGACAGCCTCGCCTACGAGCAGTACTTC,CASSPDSLAYEQYF,.,.,TRBJ2-7,TRBV5-1
TGTGCCAGCAGCTACACCGCAGGTAACACTGAAGCTTTCTTT,CASSYTAGNTEAFF,few,.,TRBJ1-1,TRBV7-8
TGTGCCATCAGTGTTCTCTACGAGCAGTACTTC,CAISVLYEQYF,once,.,TRBJ2-7,TRBV10-3